This TCR beta chain was sequenced for a study of T-cell reconstitution after alpha-beta-depleted transplantation in children. TCRbeta library construction was performed incorporating unique molecular identifiers. TCRdb reprocessed the PCR reads with MiXCR, giving one entry per CDR3 protein. This sample yields roughly 420,000 distinct CDR3 sequences, of which 15% to 20% are seen a single time; about 32% belongs to the top ten. This clonotype was seen a handful of times. The CDR3 length is 13 residues. V was pared by 7 bases and J by 3 bases, with 12 bases between. In germline, CDR1 is MDHEN, CDR2 SYDVKM.

The sample in question was PBMCs, mostly from graft donor cells, obtained 360 days after TCRalphabeta/CD19-depleted stem cell transplant. The V and J genes are TRBV28 and TRBJ2-5; D gene uncertain. This sequence was found in a boy less than two years old who had a stem cell transplant for Wiskott-Aldrich syndrome, so the T cells may come from the graft donor. CDR3 bases: TGTGCCAGCAACTTAGTACATGAAGAGACCCAGTACTTC. Translating it yields CASNLVHEETQYF.